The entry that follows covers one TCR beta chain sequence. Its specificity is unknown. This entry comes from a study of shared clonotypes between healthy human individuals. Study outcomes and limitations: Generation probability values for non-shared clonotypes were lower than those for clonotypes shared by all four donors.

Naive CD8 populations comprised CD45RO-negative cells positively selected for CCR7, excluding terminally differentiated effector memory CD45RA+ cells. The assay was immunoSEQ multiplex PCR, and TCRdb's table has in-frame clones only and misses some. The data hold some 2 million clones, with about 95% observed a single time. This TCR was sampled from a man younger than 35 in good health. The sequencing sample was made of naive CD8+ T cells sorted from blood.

Here the CDR3 DNA reads TGTGCCAGCAGTGGAGGGCCTCCTTCACCCCTCCACTTT. This encodes CASSGGPPSPLHF. V and J are TRBV2 and TRBJ1-6; D unclear. V was shortened by 4 bases and J by 9 bases, with 10 bases between the two germline ends. Looked up from germline, CDR1 is SNHLY and CDR2 is FYNNEI. The CDR3 covers 13 residues.